These T cell receptor beta chains were read from a single sample in a study of T cell changes during pregnancy in multiple sclerosis. Repertoires were generated with immunoSEQ multiplex PCR, while TCRdb's copy carries only in-frame clones and drops some. The sample has around 50,000 clones, 94% seen once. Sequencing used CD4+ T cells from peripheral blood mononuclear cells, obtained in the first trimester of pregnancy. Receptors were obtained from a female donor with multiple sclerosis, enrolled in a pregnancy study. CDR3s include the opening cysteine and the closing phenylalanine or tryptophan. The order of the fields is CDR3 protein, CDR3 DNA, V gene, J gene, clone size, CDR3 length, D gene. D genes are given only for firm matches. Size is stated for part of the rows, as once, few or many counts, or as a class when the clone is expanded.

CDR3aa: CASSELGTSEFPSSYEQYF; CDR3nt: TGTGCCAGCAGCGAGCTCGGGACTAGCGAATTCCCTAGCTCCTACGAGCAGTACTTC; v_gene: TRBV7-3; j_gene: TRBJ2-7; abundance: -; len: 19; d_gene: TRBD2
CDR3aa: CASSTGGGNQPQHF; CDR3nt: TGTGCCAGCAGTACAGGGGGTGGCAATCAGCCCCAGCATTTT; v_gene: TRBV6-5; j_gene: TRBJ1-5; abundance: -; len: 14; d_gene: TRBD1
CDR3aa: CASSSGQGGNQPQHF; CDR3nt: TGTGCCAGCAGCTCGGGACAGGGTGGCAATCAGCCCCAGCATTTT; v_gene: TRBV7-8; j_gene: TRBJ1-5; abundance: -; len: 15; d_gene: TRBD1
CDR3aa: CASSLRGDNSPLHF; CDR3nt: TGTGCCAGCAGCCTCAGGGGAGATAATTCACCCCTCCACTTT; v_gene: TRBV9; j_gene: TRBJ1-6; abundance: -; len: 14; d_gene: -
CDR3aa: CASRSPGQGTTDTQYF; CDR3nt: TGTGCCAGTAGAAGCCCGGGACAGGGGACCACAGATACGCAGTATTTT; v_gene: TRBV19; j_gene: TRBJ2-3; abundance: -; len: 16; d_gene: TRBD1
CDR3aa: CATLPGQGSYGYTF; CDR3nt: TGTGCCACCCTCCCGGGACAGGGATCCTATGGCTACACCTTC; v_gene: TRBV6-1; j_gene: TRBJ1-2; abundance: -; len: 14; d_gene: TRBD1
CDR3aa: CASWLTGGREAFF; CDR3nt: TGCGCCAGCTGGTTGACAGGGGGCAGGGAAGCTTTCTTT; v_gene: TRBV5-1; j_gene: TRBJ1-1; abundance: -; len: 13; d_gene: TRBD1
CDR3aa: CASSLERGNSYEQYF; CDR3nt: TGTGCCAGCAGCTTAGAACGGGGGAACTCCTACGAGCAGTACTTC; v_gene: TRBV7-2; j_gene: TRBJ2-7; abundance: once; len: 15; d_gene: -
CDR3aa: CASSAGQGQEQYF; CDR3nt: TGTGCCAGCAGCGCCGGACAGGGCCAGGAGCAGTACTTC; v_gene: TRBV9; j_gene: TRBJ2-7; abundance: -; len: 13; d_gene: TRBD1
CDR3aa: CASSAGGTGWADTQYF; CDR3nt: TGTGCCAGCAGTGCGGGCGGGACAGGGTGGGCAGATACGCAGTATTTT; v_gene: TRBV25-1; j_gene: TRBJ2-3; abundance: once; len: 16; d_gene: TRBD1
CDR3aa: CASSIPRQGYGYTF; CDR3nt: TGTGCCAGTAGTATTCCGAGACAGGGGTATGGCTACACCTTC; v_gene: TRBV19; j_gene: TRBJ1-2; abundance: -; len: 14; d_gene: TRBD1
CDR3aa: CSARTGSARSNEKLFF; CDR3nt: TGCAGCGCTAGAACAGGGTCGGCGAGATCGAATGAAAAACTGTTTTTT; v_gene: TRBV29-1; j_gene: TRBJ1-4; abundance: -; len: 16; d_gene: -
CDR3aa: CSVDKAGGDTQYF; CDR3nt: TGCAGCGTGGACAAAGCAGGGGGGGATACGCAGTATTTT; v_gene: TRBV29-1; j_gene: TRBJ2-3; abundance: -; len: 13; d_gene: -
CDR3aa: CASSFRQVRSGNTIYF; CDR3nt: TGTGCCAGTAGTTTCCGACAGGTGAGAAGTGGAAACACCATATATTTT; v_gene: TRBV19; j_gene: TRBJ1-3; abundance: -; len: 16; d_gene: -
CDR3aa: CASSFNPGTENEQFF; CDR3nt: TGTGCCAGCAGCTTCAATCCCGGGACAGAGAATGAGCAGTTCTTC; v_gene: TRBV7-3; j_gene: TRBJ2-1; abundance: -; len: 15; d_gene: TRBD1
CDR3aa: CASSIDDTDTQYF; CDR3nt: TGTGCCAGCAGTATAGATGACACAGATACGCAGTATTTT; v_gene: TRBV11-3; j_gene: TRBJ2-3; abundance: -; len: 13; d_gene: -
CDR3aa: CASSPSGGITDTQYF; CDR3nt: TGCGCCAGCAGCCCGAGCGGGGGGATCACAGATACGCAGTATTTT; v_gene: TRBV5-1; j_gene: TRBJ2-3; abundance: -; len: 15; d_gene: TRBD2
CDR3aa: CSVEGQGEKLFF; CDR3nt: TGCAGCGTTGAGGGACAGGGGGAAAAACTGTTTTTT; v_gene: TRBV29-1; j_gene: TRBJ1-4; abundance: -; len: 12; d_gene: TRBD1
CDR3aa: CASSLGRVGGYGYTF; CDR3nt: TGTGCCAGCAGCTTAGGACGCGTCGGAGGCTATGGCTACACCTTC; v_gene: TRBV7-2; j_gene: TRBJ1-2; abundance: -; len: 15; d_gene: -
CDR3aa: CASSVAAGEPRTGTQYF; CDR3nt: TGTGCCAGCAGCGTAGCTGCGGGGGAGCCCAGAACAGGTACGCAGTATTTT; v_gene: TRBV9; j_gene: TRBJ2-3; abundance: -; len: 17; d_gene: TRBD2
CDR3aa: CASSVTGQANQPQHF; CDR3nt: TGTGCCAGCAGCGTAACAGGGCAGGCAAATCAGCCCCAGCATTTT; v_gene: TRBV5-6; j_gene: TRBJ1-5; abundance: -; len: 15; d_gene: -
CDR3aa: CASSRGQGEETQYF; CDR3nt: TGTGCCAGCAGCCGTGGACAGGGGGAGGAGACCCAGTACTTC; v_gene: TRBV11-2; j_gene: TRBJ2-5; abundance: -; len: 14; d_gene: TRBD1
CDR3aa: CASSFGGGPYEQYF; CDR3nt: TGTGCCAGCAGCTTTGGCGGGGGGCCTTACGAGCAGTACTTC; v_gene: TRBV7-2; j_gene: TRBJ2-7; abundance: -; len: 14; d_gene: TRBD2
CDR3aa: CASSQVEGVQPQHF; CDR3nt: TGCGCCAGCAGCCAAGTTGAGGGTGTCCAGCCCCAGCATTTT; v_gene: TRBV4-1; j_gene: TRBJ1-5; abundance: -; len: 14; d_gene: -
CDR3aa: CASSPMGGANYGYTF; CDR3nt: TGTGCCAGCAGCCCGATGGGAGGAGCTAACTATGGCTACACCTTC; v_gene: TRBV5-6; j_gene: TRBJ1-2; abundance: -; len: 15; d_gene: -
CDR3aa: CASQTGTGLRHNQPQHF; CDR3nt: TGTGCCAGTCAAACCGGGACAGGCCTCCGGCACAATCAGCCCCAGCATTTT; v_gene: TRBV19; j_gene: TRBJ1-5; abundance: -; len: 17; d_gene: TRBD1
CDR3aa: CASRDRGTDTQYF; CDR3nt: TGTGCCAGCAGGGACAGGGGTACAGATACGCAGTATTTT; v_gene: TRBV6-1; j_gene: TRBJ2-3; abundance: -; len: 13; d_gene: TRBD1
CDR3aa: CASSPHPRSRGGNEQFF; CDR3nt: TGTGCCAGCAGCCCACACCCCCGTTCGCGGGGGGGGAATGAGCAGTTCTTC; v_gene: TRBV9; j_gene: TRBJ2-1; abundance: -; len: 17; d_gene: TRBD2
CDR3aa: CASSLTSAYEQYF; CDR3nt: TGTGCCAGCAGTTTAACCAGTGCCTACGAGCAGTACTTC; v_gene: TRBV27; j_gene: TRBJ2-7; abundance: -; len: 13; d_gene: -
CDR3aa: CASSSPRLAGANTGELFF; CDR3nt: TGTGCCAGCAGCTCCCCCCGACTAGCGGGGGCAAACACCGGGGAGCTGTTTTTT; v_gene: TRBV5-5; j_gene: TRBJ2-2; abundance: -; len: 18; d_gene: TRBD2
CDR3aa: CASRSLAGETQYF; CDR3nt: TGTGCCAGCAGATCCCTAGCGGGGGAGACCCAGTACTTC; v_gene: TRBV5-5; j_gene: TRBJ2-5; abundance: -; len: 13; d_gene: TRBD2
CDR3aa: CASSLSSGWTNEKLFF; CDR3nt: TGTGCCAGCAGTTTATCGTCAGGCTGGACAAATGAAAAACTGTTTTTT; v_gene: TRBV27; j_gene: TRBJ1-4; abundance: -; len: 16; d_gene: -
CDR3aa: CASSQAEGEVYGYTF; CDR3nt: TGTGCCAGCAGCCAAGCCGAGGGGGAAGTATATGGCTACACCTTC; v_gene: TRBV4-2; j_gene: TRBJ1-2; abundance: -; len: 15; d_gene: -
CDR3aa: CASSSALDDRAPYEQYF; CDR3nt: TGTGCCAGCAGTTCGGCTTTAGACGACAGAGCCCCCTACGAGCAGTACTTC; v_gene: TRBV5-4; j_gene: TRBJ2-7; abundance: -; len: 17; d_gene: -
CDR3aa: CASSIESENYGYTF; CDR3nt: TGTGCCAGTAGTATAGAGTCAGAAAACTATGGCTACACCTTC; v_gene: TRBV19; j_gene: TRBJ1-2; abundance: -; len: 14; d_gene: -
CDR3aa: CASREGAIMNTEAFF; CDR3nt: TGTGCCAGCAGGGAGGGGGCGATAATGAACACTGAAGCTTTCTTT; v_gene: TRBV2; j_gene: TRBJ1-1; abundance: -; len: 15; d_gene: TRBD1
CDR3aa: CASSPRGDPGNTIYF; CDR3nt: TGTGCCAGCTCACCCAGGGGAGATCCTGGAAACACCATATATTTT; v_gene: TRBV18; j_gene: TRBJ1-3; abundance: few; len: 15; d_gene: -
CDR3aa: CASSEYRGQNTEAFF; CDR3nt: TGTGCCAGCAGCGAGTACAGGGGGCAAAACACTGAAGCTTTCTTT; v_gene: TRBV9; j_gene: TRBJ1-1; abundance: -; len: 15; d_gene: TRBD1
CDR3aa: CASSPTTSASNTGELFF; CDR3nt: TGTGCCAGCTCACCTACTACTAGCGCATCGAACACCGGGGAGCTGTTTTTT; v_gene: TRBV18; j_gene: TRBJ2-2; abundance: -; len: 17; d_gene: TRBD2
CDR3aa: CASSPLVGTGARRAGELFF; CDR3nt: TGTGCCAGCAGTCCCCTCGTCGGGACAGGGGCCCGACGGGCCGGGGAGCTGTTTTTT; v_gene: TRBV27; j_gene: TRBJ2-2; abundance: once; len: 19; d_gene: TRBD1
CDR3aa: CASSYGFGLAGGKSYEQYF; CDR3nt: TGTGCCAGCAGCTACGGCTTTGGACTAGCGGGGGGGAAATCCTACGAGCAGTACTTC; v_gene: TRBV11-1; j_gene: TRBJ2-7; abundance: -; len: 19; d_gene: TRBD2
CDR3aa: CAVTGHNTEAFF; CDR3nt: TGTGCCGTGACAGGGCACAACACTGAAGCTTTCTTT; v_gene: TRBV6-5; j_gene: TRBJ1-1; abundance: once; len: 12; d_gene: TRBD1
CDR3aa: CASSIFPFLPGPGADYEQYF; CDR3nt: TGTGCCAGTAGTATTTTCCCATTTCTCCCCGGTCCAGGGGCGGACTACGAGCAGTACTTC; v_gene: TRBV19; j_gene: TRBJ2-7; abundance: -; len: 20; d_gene: -
CDR3aa: CASSEDRSETQYF; CDR3nt: TGTGCTAGCAGCGAAGACAGGTCAGAGACCCAGTACTTC; v_gene: TRBV7-7; j_gene: TRBJ2-5; abundance: -; len: 13; d_gene: -
CDR3aa: CASSPGGAGANVLTF; CDR3nt: TGTGCCAGCAGTCCAGGGGGAGCTGGGGCCAACGTCCTGACTTTC; v_gene: TRBV6-5; j_gene: TRBJ2-6; abundance: -; len: 15; d_gene: TRBD1
CDR3aa: CASSAIRGKETQYF; CDR3nt: TGTGCCAGCAGCGCCATAAGGGGAAAAGAGACCCAGTACTTC; v_gene: TRBV7-9; j_gene: TRBJ2-5; abundance: -; len: 14; d_gene: -
CDR3aa: CARLREQASHNSPLHF; CDR3nt: TGTGCCAGACTCAGGGAACAGGCGTCCCATAATTCACCCCTCCACTTT; v_gene: TRBV5-3; j_gene: TRBJ1-6; abundance: -; len: 16; d_gene: -
CDR3aa: CASSLYRDGRYEQYF; CDR3nt: TGTGCCAGCAGTTTATACCGGGATGGTCGTTACGAGCAGTACTTC; v_gene: TRBV28; j_gene: TRBJ2-7; abundance: -; len: 15; d_gene: -
CDR3aa: CASKNRGGMNTEAFF; CDR3nt: TGTGCCAGCAAAAACAGGGGCGGAATGAACACTGAAGCTTTCTTT; v_gene: TRBV6-6; j_gene: TRBJ1-1; abundance: -; len: 15; d_gene: TRBD1
CDR3aa: CASSSGTSGGTSQYF; CDR3nt: TGTGCCAGCAGCAGCGGCACTAGCGGGGGGACGTCCCAGTACTTC; v_gene: TRBV7-9; j_gene: TRBJ2-5; abundance: -; len: 15; d_gene: TRBD2
CDR3aa: CASSLGSPWSTDTQYF; CDR3nt: TGTGCCAGCAGCTTGGGTAGCCCTTGGTCCACAGATACGCAGTATTTT; v_gene: TRBV5-8; j_gene: TRBJ2-3; abundance: -; len: 16; d_gene: -
CDR3aa: CASSQDGGKGVNTEAFF; CDR3nt: TGTGCCAGCAGCCAAGATGGGGGTAAGGGGGTGAACACTGAAGCTTTCTTT; v_gene: TRBV4-2; j_gene: TRBJ1-1; abundance: -; len: 17; d_gene: -
CDR3aa: CASSPLVAGNTDTQYF; CDR3nt: TGCGCCAGCAGCCCGCTAGTTGCAGGGAACACAGATACGCAGTATTTT; v_gene: TRBV5-1; j_gene: TRBJ2-3; abundance: -; len: 16; d_gene: -
CDR3aa: CASSSQEGQGYGNTIYF; CDR3nt: TGTGCCAGCAGCTCCCAGGAGGGACAGGGGTACGGAAACACCATATATTTT; v_gene: TRBV21-1; j_gene: TRBJ1-3; abundance: once; len: 17; d_gene: -
CDR3aa: CASTSWGGTDTQYF; CDR3nt: TGTGCCAGCACCTCTTGGGGGGGCACAGATACGCAGTATTTT; v_gene: TRBV2; j_gene: TRBJ2-3; abundance: -; len: 14; d_gene: -